Listed below are T cell receptor beta chains from one sample, sequenced in a study of monozygotic twins with inflammatory bowel disease. One entry per CDR3 protein, without DNA, is what TCRdb gives after re-calling the 5' RACE reads. The sample has nearly 450,000 distinct CDR3 sequences. Sequenced sample: blood. All receptors come from a human donor with ulcerative colitis or Crohn's disease, or a healthy co-twin of an affected twin (not recorded which). The CDR3 runs from the conserved cysteine through the conserved F or W. Each record gives: V gene, J gene, CDR3 protein.

TRBV7-2	TRBJ2-1	CASSLEGLGGNEQFF
TRBV7-2	TRBJ2-1	CASRGPGLAAYNEQFF
TRBV5-1	TRBJ2-3	CASSPLREEDTQYF
TRBV30	TRBJ1-1	CAWSVHRQGVMTAFF
TRBV7-2	TRBJ2-1	CASTPSYEQFF
TRBV6-2/TRBV6-3	TRBJ2-1	CASSYNTGGLQFF
TRBV28	TRBJ2-1	CASSLGHQSEQFF
TRBV25-1	TRBJ2-7	CASSELGGTASYEQYF
TRBV20-1	TRBJ2-7	CSAIGAGSREQYF
TRBV9	TRBJ2-1	CASQTGGAFNEQFF
TRBV10-2	TRBJ2-1	CASRPRGSYNEQFF
TRBV7-9	TRBJ1-1	CASTPIGSDTEAFF
TRBV20-1	TRBJ2-1	CSARIGTDYNEQFF
TRBV6-2/TRBV6-3	TRBJ2-1	CASSPHRGRGNEQFF
TRBV3-1	TRBJ2-2	CASSFNGMANTGELFF
TRBV5-1	TRBJ2-7	CASSFDRFREQYF
TRBV5-1	TRBJ2-1	CASSLSSGRYNEQFF
TRBV20-1	TRBJ2-7	CSARDLPGHGYEQYF
TRBV14	TRBJ2-3	CASSQLLAGSLDTQYF
TRBV4-1	TRBJ2-7	CASSQGVAGTLYEQYF
TRBV9	TRBJ1-5	CASSLQGEVNQPQHF
TRBV20-1	TRBJ1-1	CSASPGIVTEAFF
TRBV5-1	TRBJ2-1	CASSLASGGGNEQFF
TRBV12-3/TRBV12-4	TRBJ1-2	CASGSGKTYGYTF
TRBV19	TRBJ2-1	CASRVWGNQDNEQFF
TRBV25-1	TRBJ2-5	CASSDRDREETQYF
TRBV20-1	TRBJ2-7	CSAPASPGLAGVGYEQYF
TRBV27	TRBJ2-2	CASSPTGYTGELFF
TRBV24-1	TRBJ2-5	CATSDSTVQQETQYF
TRBV12-3/TRBV12-4	TRBJ2-1	CASSRLIDNEQFF
TRBV7-2	TRBJ2-3	CASSRDWNTDTQYF
TRBV27	TRBJ1-1	CASSFLLPNTEAFF
TRBV5-1	TRBJ2-1	CATSVRRGNEQFF
TRBV20-1	TRBJ1-2	CSARARDTGRLYGYTF
TRBV5-1	TRBJ2-1	CASRPERNEQFF
TRBV7-9	TRBJ2-5	CASSSSGIQETQYF
TRBV10-2	TRBJ2-7	CASSESYEQYF
TRBV3-1	TRBJ1-6	CASSQERGGQGTYNSPLHF
TRBV27	TRBJ1-1	CASSFSGPSTEAFF